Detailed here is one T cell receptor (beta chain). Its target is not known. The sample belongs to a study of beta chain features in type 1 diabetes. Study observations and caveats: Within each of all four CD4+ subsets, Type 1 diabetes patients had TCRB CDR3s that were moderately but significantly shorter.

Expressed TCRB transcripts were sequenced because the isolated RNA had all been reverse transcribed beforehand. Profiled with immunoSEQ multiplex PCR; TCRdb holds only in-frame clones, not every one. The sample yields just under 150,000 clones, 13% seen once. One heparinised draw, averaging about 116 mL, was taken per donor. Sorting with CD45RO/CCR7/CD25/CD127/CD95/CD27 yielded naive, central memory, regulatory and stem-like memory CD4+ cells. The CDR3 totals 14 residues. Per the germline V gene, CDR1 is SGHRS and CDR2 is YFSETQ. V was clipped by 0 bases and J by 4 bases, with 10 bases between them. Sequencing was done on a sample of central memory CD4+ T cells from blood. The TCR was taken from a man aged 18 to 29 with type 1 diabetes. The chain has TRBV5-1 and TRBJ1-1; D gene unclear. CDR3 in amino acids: CASSLDRTSTEAFF. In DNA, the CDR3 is TGCGCCAGCAGCTTGGATAGGACGAGCACTGAAGCTTTCTTT.